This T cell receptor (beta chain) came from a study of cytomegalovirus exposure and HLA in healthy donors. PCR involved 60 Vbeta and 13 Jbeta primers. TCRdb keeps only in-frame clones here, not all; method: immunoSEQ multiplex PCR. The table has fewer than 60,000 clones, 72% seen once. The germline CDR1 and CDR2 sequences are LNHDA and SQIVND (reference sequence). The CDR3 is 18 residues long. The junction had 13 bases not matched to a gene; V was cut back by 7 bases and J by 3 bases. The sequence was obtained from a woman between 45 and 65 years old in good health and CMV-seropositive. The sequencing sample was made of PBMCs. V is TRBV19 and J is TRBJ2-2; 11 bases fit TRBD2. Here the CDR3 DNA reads TGTGCCAGTAAGAAAGGGCTAGCGGGAGGTGTGGACACCGGGGAGCTGTTTTTT. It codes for CASKKGLAGGVDTGELFF.